The 24 T cell receptor beta chains below come from one sample, sequenced in a study of neurological immune-mediated disorders. TCRdb processed the 5' RACE reads anew with MiXCR; each CDR3 protein has one entry. This sample has 65,000 to 70,000 distinct CDR3 sequences, with 3.5% to 5% found just once. Sequencing used PBMCs. The receptor set was obtained from a man between 25 and 39 years old with multiple sclerosis.

Remarks on this clonotype: The junction departs from the called germline gene at one end, perhaps through a read error. This rearrangement joins TRBV20-1 to TRBJ2-6, with a tentative D call TRBD1 (6 bases). This CDR3 spans 17 amino acids. CDR1 and CDR2 (germline): DFQATT, SNEGSKA (reference sequence). The DNA for the CDR3 is TGCAGTGCTAGGGACCCCCAGGGGAGCTCTGGGGCCAAAGTCCTGACTTTC. Amino acids: CSARDPQGSSGAKVLTF.

At least ten counts were recorded for this clonotype. This rearrangement joins TRBV5-1 to TRBJ1-1; D might be TRBD1 (6 bases). Germline CDR1 SGHRS, CDR2 YFSETQ. V was trimmed by 3 bases and J by 0 bases, leaving 15 bases between them. CDR3 length: 16 amino acids. As DNA, the CDR3 is TGCGCCAGCAGCTACCGACTGGGGGGCTTGAACACTGAAGCTTTCTTT. Its translation is CASSYRLGGLNTEAFF.

The sample holds many counts of this clonotype. The rearrangement joins TRBV10-3 to TRBJ2-7, with 8 bases lining up with TRBD1. The V segment lost 11 bases and the J segment 1 base; nucleotides outside the gene matches: 13. The CDR3 spans 15 residues. CDR1 is ENHRY, CDR2 SYGVKD, per germline. The CDR3 DNA follows: TGTGCCGCCTCAGGGGGCCAAAGCTTTTCCTACGAGCAGTACTTC. This gives the protein CAASGGQSFSYEQYF.

This clonotype showed up many times. The chain recombines TRBV28 with TRBJ1-5; D is perhaps TRBD1 (6 bases). V shed 4 bases and J shed 4 bases, with 11 bases lying between them. The CDR3 totals 14 residues. CDR1 is MDHEN, CDR2 SYDVKM, per germline. CDR3 in amino acids: CASSSGTLNQPQHF. Here the CDR3 DNA reads TGTGCCAGCAGTTCCGGGACACTAAATCAGCCCCAGCATTTT.

This clonotype was observed a few times. At one boundary the junction diverges from the germline segment, which might be a read error. The chain links TRBV2 to TRBJ1-6; D is ambiguous. Germline lookup yields CDR1 SNHLY and CDR2 FYNNEI. The CDR3 is made up of 12 amino acids. For the CDR3, the DNA is TGTGCCAGCAGTGGGGGTAATTCACCCCTCAACTTT. This sequence encodes CASSGGNSPLNF.

This clonotype was observed many times. The CDR3 sequence is CASRPRDGLFYEQYF. CDR3 coding DNA: TGTGCCAGCAGACCCCGGGACGGCCTCTTCTACGAGCAGTACTTC. V is TRBV12-3 or TRBV12-4 and J is TRBJ2-7; D is tentatively TRBD1 or TRBD2 (5 bases each). This CDR3 has 15 amino acids. Trimming took off 6 bases at V and 3 bases at J, with 18 bases between the two ends.

At least ten counts were recorded for this clonotype. The V gene is TRBV4-1, the J gene TRBJ2-3, with D unclear. Germline CDR1 MGHRA, CDR2 YSYEKL. The CDR3 extends over 14 amino acids. V lost 0 bases, J lost 7 bases, and 11 bases lay in between. CDR3 DNA: TGCGCCAGCAGCCAAGACGACCGGAAGAATACGCAGTATTTT. It codes for CASSQDDRKNTQYF.

This clonotype was observed many times. The CDR3 sequence: CASSRTGGAETQYF. CDR3 coding DNA: TGCGCCAGCAGCCGGACAGGGGGCGCAGAGACCCAGTACTTC. The rearrangement joins TRBV5-1 to TRBJ2-5; the match to TRBD1 covers 11 bases. Per the germline V gene, CDR1 is SGHRS and CDR2 is YFSETQ. The ends lost 4 bases at V and 4 bases at J; junction bases unmatched: 3. This CDR3 spans 14 amino acids.

This clonotype was seen a few times. V is TRBV20-1 and J is TRBJ1-6, with a tentative D call TRBD1 (5 bases). V shed 5 bases and J shed 1 base, with 12 bases lying between them. The CDR3 length is 15 residues. The V gene's germline CDR1 is DFQATT and CDR2 SNEGSKA (reference sequence). The CDR3 DNA reads as TGCAGTGCTGGAACAGGAGAGTCCTATAATTCACCCCTCCACTTT. Translating gives CSAGTGESYNSPLHF.

This clonotype was seen repeatedly, ten times or more. Germline and junction disagree at one end, which may indicate a read error. The gene calls are TRBV9 and TRBJ2-3, with 10 bases fitting TRBD2. Germline V gene sequence: CDR1 SGDLS, CDR2 YYNGEE. The CDR3 is 13 amino acids. CDR3 nucleotide sequence: TGTGCCAGCAGCTCAGGACCCGGGACTAGCGTCGATTTT. Its translation is CASSSGPGTSVDF.

There are many counts of this clonotype. The chain uses TRBV9 and TRBJ1-6, with D maybe TRBD1 (6 bases). The CDR3 has 16 residues. Per the germline V gene, CDR1 is SGDLS and CDR2 is YYNGEE. V lost 3 bases to trimming and J lost 8 bases, with 18 bases between them. The CDR3 protein is CASSAGTPRGDSPLHF. CDR3 nucleotide sequence: TGTGCCAGCAGCGCCGGGACACCCCGGGGGGATTCACCCCTCCACTTT.

The rearrangement links TRBV11-2 to TRBJ1-3, with 7 bases fitting TRBD1. The junction had 23 bases not matched to a gene; V was cut back by 3 bases and J by 0 bases. Germline-derived CDR1 and CDR2 are SGHAT and FQNNGV. This CDR3 has 22 amino acids. CDR3 in DNA: TGTGCCAGCAGCTTTTCTTCTATCTTCCGGGACAGCGGTACCAGCTCTGGAAACACCATATATTTT. This sequence encodes CASSFSSIFRDSGTSSGNTIYF.

This clonotype occurred many times. The J gene is TRBJ2-1, the V gene TRBV20-1, with D perhaps TRBD1 (6 bases). Germline V gene lookup returns CDR1 DFQATT and CDR2 SNEGSKA (reference sequence). V was cut by 3 bases and J by 7 bases, with 13 bases left in between. This CDR3 comprises 13 residues. CDR3 amino acids: CSASLARGNEQFF. CDR3 sequence (DNA): TGCAGTGCTAGTTTAGCGAGGGGGAATGAGCAGTTCTTC.

Many counts were recorded for this clonotype. The J gene is TRBJ2-7, the V gene TRBV12-3 or TRBV12-4; D is possibly TRBD1 (6 bases). CDR3 length: 15 amino acids. The V end lost 7 bases, the J end lost 2 bases, and 18 bases lay between the germline ends. The CDR3 bases are TGTGCCAGCACCCATTCCGACAGGCGCACCTACGAGCAGTACTTC. Its translation is CASTHSDRRTYEQYF.

This clonotype was seen at least ten times. J is TRBJ2-1 and V is TRBV14, with 8 bases aligning to TRBD2. This CDR3 has 17 residues. The trim removed 1 base at V and 3 bases at J, leaving 8 bases unmatched. Germline V gene data show CDR1 as SGHDN and CDR2 as FVKESK. The CDR3 nucleotides are TGTGCCAGCAGCCAAGTAGGAGGGACTAGGGGCTACAATGAGCAGTTCTTC. Amino acids: CASSQVGGTRGYNEQFF.

This clonotype was seen at least ten times. The rearrangement links TRBV20-1 to TRBJ2-1; possibly TRBD1 for D (6 bases). The V end was cut by 1 base, the J end by 1 base, with 14 bases between. The germline V gene has CDR1 DFQATT and CDR2 SNEGSKA (reference sequence). This CDR3 is built from 16 residues. The CDR3 spells CSARGVTGNSYNEQFF. The DNA of the CDR3 is TGCAGTGCTAGAGGGGTAACAGGGAATTCCTACAATGAGCAGTTCTTC.

This chain links TRBV10-3 with TRBJ2-2; 8 nucleotides match TRBD1. Germline loops: CDR1 ENHRY, CDR2 SYGVKD. The CDR3 runs to 14 residues. V dropped 8 bases and J dropped 3; count of bases not matched to a gene: 5. CDR3 amino acids: CAIGGTGYTGELFF. In nucleotides, the CDR3 is TGTGCCATCGGGGGGACAGGATACACCGGGGAGCTGTTTTTT.

Concerning this clonotype: This may arise from a read error, as a much more abundant clone is one base away. This chain links TRBV4-1 with TRBJ1-5, with a possible D match to TRBD1 (5 bases). Germline assignment: CDR1 MGHRA and CDR2 YSYEKL. The CDR3 is made up of 15 amino acids. The V gene lost 3 bases and the J gene lost 9 bases, with 18 bases spanning the gap. This chain's CDR3 is CASSHAREGLWPQHF. Written as DNA, the CDR3 is TGCGCCAGCAGCCACGCTCGGGAGGGGTTGTGGCCCCAGCATTTT.

At least ten counts were recorded for this clonotype. The rearrangement joins TRBV21-1 to TRBJ2-7; TRBD1, as called in the table, went unchecked against the DNA. TRBV21-1 is a listed pseudogene. The CDR3 length is 15 residues. CDR3 protein: CASSKDQTGKHEQYF. In DNA form, the CDR3 reads TGTGCCAGCAGCAAAGACCAGACAGGGAAGCACGAGCAGTACTTC.

This clonotype was seen ten or more times. The rearrangement uses TRBV5-1 and TRBJ2-2; D assignment may be TRBD1 or TRBD2 (6 bases each). V lost 5 bases and J lost 1, with 18 bases in between. The CDR3 has 17 residues. Germline values: CDR1 SGHRS, CDR2 YFSETQ. CDR3 amino acids: CASRRGGPLENTGELFF. Written as DNA, the CDR3 is TGCGCCAGCAGGCGAGGGGGGCCCCTTGAGAACACCGGGGAGCTGTTTTTT.

There are many counts of this clonotype. The J gene is TRBJ1-2, the V gene TRBV5-6; tentative D call: TRBD1 (5 bases). Trimming took 1 base from V and 8 from J, leaving 15 bases between them. Germline CDR1 reads SGHDT; CDR2 reads YYEEEE. CDR3 length equals 14 residues. This CDR3 is CASSLTREGEGYTF. In DNA form, the CDR3 reads TGTGCCAGCAGCTTGACCAGGGAAGGAGAGGGCTACACCTTC.

This clonotype has just a few counts. An end of the junction does not agree with germline; a read error may underlie this. The chain uses TRBV5-1 and TRBJ1-5, with a weak D call TRBD1 (6 bases). From germline, CDR1 is SGHRS and CDR2 YFSETQ. The CDR3 extends over 14 amino acids. CDR3 amino acids: CASSKTGYDQPQNF. The CDR3 DNA reads TGCGCCAGCAGCAAAACAGGGTATGATCAGCCCCAGAATTTT.

This clonotype came up many times. The V gene is TRBV4-1, the J gene TRBJ1-2; D is perhaps TRBD1 (5 bases). CDR1 is MGHRA, CDR2 YSYEKL, per germline. The CDR3 totals 14 residues. V was clipped by 3 bases and J by 5 bases, with 13 bases between them. CDR3 in DNA: TGCGCCAGCAGCCATGGAGACAGCCTATATGGCTACACCTTC. Its translation is CASSHGDSLYGYTF.

In its sample, this clonotype was seen many times. This chain uses TRBV3-1 with TRBJ1-2; tentatively, D is TRBD1 (5 bases). V lost 0 bases and J 2 bases, leaving 16 bases between the germline ends. CDR1 LGHDT and CDR2 YNNKEL come from the germline V gene (reference sequence). The length of the CDR3 is 17 residues. The CDR3 region has the DNA TGTGCCAGCAGCCAAGACCCTGGCGGGGGTTGGAACTATGGCTACACCTTC. Its protein is CASSQDPGGGWNYGYTF.